A selection of T cell receptor beta chains follows, all from one sample in a study of T cell responses to AZD1222 COVID-19 vaccine. Sequenced by immunoSEQ multiplex PCR; TCRdb stores in-frame clones only, minus some. Of 150,000 or so clones listed, less than 95% are singletons. Sequenced here: peripheral blood, sampled on day 0 of AZD1222 vaccination. The origin of the receptors is an adult in good health. Both conserved end residues are part of each CDR3. Each record gives: clone size, D gene, J gene, V gene, CDR3 DNA, CDR3 protein. The D gene is left open where the match is weak. Clone sizes are given selectively: once, few, many, or a class where the clone is expanded.

-,TRBD1,TRBJ1-2,TRBV6-5,TGTGCCAGCAGGGATGGGGGACAGATAACCTATGGCTACACCTTC,CASRDGGQITYGYTF
few,-,TRBJ2-7,TRBV4-2,TGTGCCAGCAGCCAAGAGGTTCAGACCTCCTACGAGCAGTACTTC,CASSQEVQTSYEQYF
-,TRBD1,TRBJ1-1,TRBV7-2,TGTGCCAGCAGCTCGAAGGACAGGGAAAACACTGAAGCTTTCTTT,CASSSKDRENTEAFF
-,TRBD1,TRBJ1-1,TRBV19,TGTGCCACCCGGACAGGGGGCACTGAAGCTTTCTTT,CATRTGGTEAFF
-,-,TRBJ1-1,TRBV9,TGTGCCAGCAGCTCCGTATTCTCGAACACTGAAGCTTTCTTT,CASSSVFSNTEAFF
-,-,TRBJ2-5,TRBV6-2/TRBV6-3,TGTGCCAGCAGTTGGCAGGACCAAGAGACCCAGTACTTC,CASSWQDQETQYF
-,-,TRBJ1-4,TRBV7-2,TGTGCCAGCAGTCTTAAGGACACCCTGGGGGAAAAACTGTTTTTT,CASSLKDTLGEKLFF
-,-,TRBJ1-3,TRBV9,TGTGCCAGCAGCGTAGCTGGGCAAGCCGGAAACACCATATATTTT,CASSVAGQAGNTIYF
few,-,TRBJ2-2,TRBV27,TGTGCCAGCAAAAGTAAGGGGACGACCTTCACCGGGGAGCTGTTTTTT,CASKSKGTTFTGELFF
-,TRBD1,TRBJ1-4,TRBV28,TGTGCCAGCAGTGTCCACCAGACAGGGGCTAATGAAAAACTGTTTTTT,CASSVHQTGANEKLFF
-,-,TRBJ2-2,TRBV6-2/TRBV6-3,TGTGCCAGCAGTTACTCGAGAGTGGGGGGCGACACCGGGGAGCTGTTTTTT,CASSYSRVGGDTGELFF
-,TRBD1,TRBJ1-2,TRBV9,TGTGCCAGCAGCGTAGGGGGCAGGGGGAACTATGGCTACACCTTC,CASSVGGRGNYGYTF
-,-,TRBJ1-1,TRBV3-1/TRBV3-2,TGTGCCAGCAGCCAAGACTCGGGACCTTTCTTT,CASSQDSGPFF